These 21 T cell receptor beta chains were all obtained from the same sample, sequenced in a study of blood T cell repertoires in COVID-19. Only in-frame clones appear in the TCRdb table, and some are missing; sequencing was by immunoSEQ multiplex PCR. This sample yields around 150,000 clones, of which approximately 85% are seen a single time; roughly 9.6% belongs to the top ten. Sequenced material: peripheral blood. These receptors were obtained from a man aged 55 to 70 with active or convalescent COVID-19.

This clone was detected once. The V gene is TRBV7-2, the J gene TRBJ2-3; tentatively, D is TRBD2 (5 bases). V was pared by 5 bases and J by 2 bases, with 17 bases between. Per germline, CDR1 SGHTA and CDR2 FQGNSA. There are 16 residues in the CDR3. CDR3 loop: CASSDLGGSITDTQYF. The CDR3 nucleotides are TGTGCCAGCAGCGACCTAGGCGGGTCGATCACAGATACGCAGTATTTT.

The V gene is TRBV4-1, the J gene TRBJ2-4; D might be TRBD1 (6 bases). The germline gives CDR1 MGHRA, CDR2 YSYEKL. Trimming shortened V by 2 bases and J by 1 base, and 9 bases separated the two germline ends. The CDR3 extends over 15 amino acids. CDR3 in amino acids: CASSQTGTAKNIQYF. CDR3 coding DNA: TGCGCCAGCAGCCAAACAGGGACGGCCAAAAACATTCAGTACTTC.

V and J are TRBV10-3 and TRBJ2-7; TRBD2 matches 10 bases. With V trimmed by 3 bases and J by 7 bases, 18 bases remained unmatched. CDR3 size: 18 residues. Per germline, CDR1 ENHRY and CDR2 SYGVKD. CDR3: CAISERTSGSGGAREQYF. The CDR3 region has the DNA TGTGCCATCAGTGAACGGACATCCGGCAGCGGGGGGGCCAGGGAGCAGTACTTC.

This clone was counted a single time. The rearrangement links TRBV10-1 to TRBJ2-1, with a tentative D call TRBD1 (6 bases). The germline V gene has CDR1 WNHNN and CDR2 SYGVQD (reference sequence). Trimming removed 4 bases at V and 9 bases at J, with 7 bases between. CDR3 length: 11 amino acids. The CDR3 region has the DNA TGCGCCAGCAGTGTAGGGGGTGAGCAGTTCTTC. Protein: CASSVGGEQFF.

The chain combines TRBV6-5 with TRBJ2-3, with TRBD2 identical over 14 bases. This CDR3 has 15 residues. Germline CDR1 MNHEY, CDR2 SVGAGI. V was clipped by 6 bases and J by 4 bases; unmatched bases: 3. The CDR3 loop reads CASRPTSGRADTQYF. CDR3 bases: TGTGCCAGCAGGCCGACTAGCGGGAGGGCAGATACGCAGTATTTT.

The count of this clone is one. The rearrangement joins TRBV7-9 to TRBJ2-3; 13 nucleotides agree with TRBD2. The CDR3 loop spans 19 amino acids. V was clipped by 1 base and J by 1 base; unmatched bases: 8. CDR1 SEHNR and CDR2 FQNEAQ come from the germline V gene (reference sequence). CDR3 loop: CASSLVGGTSGTRTDTQYF. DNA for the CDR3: TGTGCCAGCAGCTTAGTCGGGGGGACTAGCGGGACCCGCACAGATACGCAGTATTTT. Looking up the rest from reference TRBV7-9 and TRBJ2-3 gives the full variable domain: DTGVSQNPRHKITKRGQNVTFRCDPISEHNRLYWYRQTLGQGPEFLTYFQNEAQLEKSRLLSDRFSAERPKGSFSTLEIQRTEQGDSAMYLCASSLVGGTSGTRTDTQYFGPGTRLTVL.

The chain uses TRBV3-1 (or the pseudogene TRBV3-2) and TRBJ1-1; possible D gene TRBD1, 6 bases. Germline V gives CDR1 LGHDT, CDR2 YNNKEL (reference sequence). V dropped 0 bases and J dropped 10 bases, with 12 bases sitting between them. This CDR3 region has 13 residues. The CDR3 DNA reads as TGTGCCAGCAGCCAAGATGTGAACAGGGCAGCTTTCTTT. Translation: CASSQDVNRAAFF.

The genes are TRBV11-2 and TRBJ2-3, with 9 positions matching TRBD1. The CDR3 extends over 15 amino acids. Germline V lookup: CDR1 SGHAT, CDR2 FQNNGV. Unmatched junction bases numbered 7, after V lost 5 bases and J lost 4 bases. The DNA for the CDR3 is TGTGCCAGCAGCCGGCGGGGACAGGGCGCAGATACGCAGTATTTT. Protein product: CASSRRGQGADTQYF.

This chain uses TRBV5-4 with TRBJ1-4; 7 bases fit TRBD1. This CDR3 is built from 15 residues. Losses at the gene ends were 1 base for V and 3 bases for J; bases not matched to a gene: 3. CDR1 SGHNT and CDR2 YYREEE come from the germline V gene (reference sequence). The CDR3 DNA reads TGTGCCAGCAGCTTGAGTCAGGGGGCTAATGAAAAACTGTTTTTT. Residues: CASSLSQGANEKLFF. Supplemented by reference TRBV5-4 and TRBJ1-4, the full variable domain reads ETGVTQSPTHLIKTRGQQVTLRCSSQSGHNTVSWYQQALGQGPQFIFQYYREEENGRGNFPPRFSGLQFPNYSSELNVNALELDDSALYLCASSLSQGANEKLFFGSGTQLSVL.

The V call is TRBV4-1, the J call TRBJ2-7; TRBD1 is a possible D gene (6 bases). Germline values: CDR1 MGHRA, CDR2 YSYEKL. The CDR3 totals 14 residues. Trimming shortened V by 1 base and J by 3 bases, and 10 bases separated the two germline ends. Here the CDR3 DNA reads TGCGCCAGCAGCCAAGTAGCAGGGGTCTACGAGCAGTACTTC. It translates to CASSQVAGVYEQYF.

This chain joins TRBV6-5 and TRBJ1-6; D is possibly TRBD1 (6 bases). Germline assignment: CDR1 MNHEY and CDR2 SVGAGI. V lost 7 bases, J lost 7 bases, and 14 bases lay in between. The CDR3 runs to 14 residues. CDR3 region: CASNQQGSNSPLHF. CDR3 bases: TGTGCCAGCAATCAACAGGGCTCCAATTCACCCCTCCACTTT.

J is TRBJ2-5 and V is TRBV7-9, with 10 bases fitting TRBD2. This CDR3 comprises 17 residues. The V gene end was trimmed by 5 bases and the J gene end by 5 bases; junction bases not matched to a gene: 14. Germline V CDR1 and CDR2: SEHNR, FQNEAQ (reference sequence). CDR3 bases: TGTGCCAGCAGCCCTAGGGGGGCTAGCGGGAGCAGTGAGACCCAGTACTTC. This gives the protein CASSPRGASGSSETQYF.

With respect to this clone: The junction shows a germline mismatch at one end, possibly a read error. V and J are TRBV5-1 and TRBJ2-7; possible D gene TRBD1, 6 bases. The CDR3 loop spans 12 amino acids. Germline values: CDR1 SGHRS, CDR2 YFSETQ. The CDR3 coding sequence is TGCGCCAGCACCTTGGGGGCATACGAGCAGTACTTC. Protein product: CASTLGAYEQYF.

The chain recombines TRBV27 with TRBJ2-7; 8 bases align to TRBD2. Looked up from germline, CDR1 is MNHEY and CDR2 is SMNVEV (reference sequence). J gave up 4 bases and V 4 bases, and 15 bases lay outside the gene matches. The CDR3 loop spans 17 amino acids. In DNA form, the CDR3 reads TGTGCCAGCAGTTCCCTCCGAACTAGCGGATATAATTACGAGCAGTACTTC. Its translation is CASSSLRTSGYNYEQYF.

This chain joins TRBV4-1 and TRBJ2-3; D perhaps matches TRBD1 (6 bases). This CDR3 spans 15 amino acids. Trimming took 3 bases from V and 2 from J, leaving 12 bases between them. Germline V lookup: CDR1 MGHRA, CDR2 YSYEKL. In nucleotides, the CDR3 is TGCGCCAGCAGCCACGAGAGGACAGTCACAGATACGCAGTATTTT. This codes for CASSHERTVTDTQYF.

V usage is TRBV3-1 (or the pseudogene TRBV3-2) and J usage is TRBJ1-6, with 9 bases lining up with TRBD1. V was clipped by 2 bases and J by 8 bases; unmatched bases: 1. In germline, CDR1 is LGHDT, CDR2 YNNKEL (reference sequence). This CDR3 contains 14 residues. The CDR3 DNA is TGTGCCAGCAGCCAATGGACAGGGGATTCACCCCTCCACTTT. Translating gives CASSQWTGDSPLHF.

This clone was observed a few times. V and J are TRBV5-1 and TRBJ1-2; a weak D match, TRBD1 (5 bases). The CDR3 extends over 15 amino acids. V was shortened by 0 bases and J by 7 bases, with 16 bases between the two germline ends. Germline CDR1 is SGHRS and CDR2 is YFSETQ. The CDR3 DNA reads TGCGCCAGCAGCTTGGCCTATGGGGGAGGAGCTGGCTACACCTTC. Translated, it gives CASSLAYGGGAGYTF.

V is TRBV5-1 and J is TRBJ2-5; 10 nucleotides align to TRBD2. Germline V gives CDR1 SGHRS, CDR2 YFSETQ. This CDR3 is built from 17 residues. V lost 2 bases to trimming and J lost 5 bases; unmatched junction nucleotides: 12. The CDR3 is CASSFKAGGPESETQYF. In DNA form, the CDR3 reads TGCGCCAGCAGCTTTAAAGCGGGAGGGCCGGAATCGGAGACCCAGTACTTC.

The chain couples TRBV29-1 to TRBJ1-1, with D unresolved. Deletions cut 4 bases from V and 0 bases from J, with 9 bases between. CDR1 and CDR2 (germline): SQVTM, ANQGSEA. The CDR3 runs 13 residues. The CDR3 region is CSVGRIMNTEAFF. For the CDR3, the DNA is TGCAGCGTTGGCAGGATCATGAACACTGAAGCTTTCTTT.

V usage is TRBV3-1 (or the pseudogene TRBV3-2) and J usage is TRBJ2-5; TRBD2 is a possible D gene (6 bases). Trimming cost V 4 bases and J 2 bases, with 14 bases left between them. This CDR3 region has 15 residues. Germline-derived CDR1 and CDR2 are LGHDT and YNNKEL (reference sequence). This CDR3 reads CASSRTYSGQETQYF. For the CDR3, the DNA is TGTGCCAGCAGCCGTACCTATAGCGGACAAGAGACCCAGTACTTC.

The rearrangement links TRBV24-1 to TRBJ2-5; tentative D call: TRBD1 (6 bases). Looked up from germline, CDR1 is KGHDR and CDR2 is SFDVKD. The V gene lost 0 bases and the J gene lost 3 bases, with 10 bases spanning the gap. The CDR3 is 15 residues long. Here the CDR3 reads CATSDLQDSKETQYF. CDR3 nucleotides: TGTGCCACCAGTGATTTGCAGGACAGCAAAGAGACCCAGTACTTC.